One and the same sample provided the 17 T cell receptor beta chains below, sequenced in a study of blood T cell repertoires in COVID-19. TCRdb's table, derived via immunoSEQ multiplex PCR, lists solely in-frame clones and lacks some. Among some 390,000 clones listed, around 90% were seen once. Sequencing was done on a sample of peripheral blood. Every receptor here comes from a human donor in a cohort sampled during active COVID-19.

This clone was seen only a few times. V is TRBV13 and J is TRBJ2-7, with 10 nucleotides matching TRBD1. Germline V gene lookup returns CDR1 PRHDT and CDR2 FYEKMQ (reference sequence). V was clipped by 2 bases and J by 5 bases; unmatched bases: 3. The CDR3 is 14 residues long. CDR3 sequence (DNA): TGTGCCAGCAGCTTACTCGGGACAGGGGACGAGCAGTACTTC. Translating it yields CASSLLGTGDEQYF.

The chain combines TRBV7-3 with TRBJ2-2; D remains unclear. V was clipped by 5 bases and J by 2 bases, with 9 bases between them. CDR1 and CDR2 from the germline V gene are SGHTA and FQGTGA. There are 14 residues in the CDR3. CDR3 DNA sequence: TGTGCCAGCAGCATAAATAGAAACACCGGGGAGCTGTTTTTT. Its protein is CASSINRNTGELFF. The entire variable domain, with the rest obtained from reference TRBV7-3 and TRBJ2-2, is as follows: GAGVSQTPSNKVTEKGKYVELRCDPISGHTALYWYRQSLGQGPEFLIYFQGTGAADDSGLPNDRFFAVRPEGSVSTLKIQRTERGDSAVYLCASSINRNTGELFFGEGSRLTVL.

The rearrangement uses TRBV5-6 and TRBJ1-2; 12 bases are a match to TRBD1. The germline V gene encodes CDR1 SGHDT and CDR2 YYEEEE. V was clipped by 1 base and J by 7 bases; unmatched bases: 8. The CDR3 runs to 16 residues. For the CDR3, the DNA is TGTGCCAGCAGCTTGTTCGGGGGACAGGGGGCCGGTGGCTACACCTTC. Its translation is CASSLFGGQGAGGYTF.

The chain recombines TRBV6-2 or TRBV6-3 with TRBJ2-7; D is unresolved. The CDR3 is 11 residues long. CDR1 MNHEY and CDR2 SVGEGT come from the germline V gene. With 5 bases removed from V and 5 bases from J, the gap between germline ends came to 7 bases. CDR3 loop: CASSRQNEQYF. Here the CDR3 DNA reads TGTGCCAGCAGTCGCCAGAACGAGCAGTACTTC.

The genes are TRBV19 and TRBJ1-5; D remains ambiguous. V gave up 2 bases and J gave up 0 bases, with 5 bases separating them. Germline CDR1 reads LNHDA; CDR2 reads SQIVND (reference sequence). This CDR3 comprises 14 residues. CDR3 sequence reads: CASSIQNSNQPQHF. CDR3 bases: TGTGCCAGTAGTATACAGAATAGCAATCAGCCCCAGCATTTT.

This chain connects TRBV5-1 to TRBJ1-1, with D possibly being TRBD1 (5 bases). The CDR3 loop spans 15 amino acids. In germline, CDR1 is SGHRS, CDR2 YFSETQ. The germline V and J ends were trimmed by 0 bases and 3 bases, with 12 bases remaining between them. The CDR3 region has the DNA TGCGCCAGCAGCTTGGCCGGCAGGGTTGACACTGAAGCTTTCTTT. Protein sequence: CASSLAGRVDTEAFF.

The chain uses TRBV29-1 and TRBJ1-1, with 7 positions matching TRBD1. The CDR3 has 13 residues. V shed 6 bases and J 3 bases; nucleotides not matched to a gene: 7. From germline, CDR1 is SQVTM and CDR2 ANQGSEA. The CDR3 here is CSVARQGDTEAFF. For the CDR3, the DNA is TGCAGCGTCGCGCGGCAGGGGGACACTGAAGCTTTCTTT.

In this sample, this clone turned up once. The V gene is TRBV27, the J gene TRBJ2-3; 11 bases fit TRBD2. The V segment lost 5 bases and the J segment 0 bases; nucleotides outside the gene matches: 16. The germline gives CDR1 MNHEY, CDR2 SMNVEV (reference sequence). There are 20 residues in the CDR3. The CDR3 DNA reads TGTGCCAGCAGTCTGCTTTATGGGGTAGCGGGGGGGTTTAGCACAGATACGCAGTATTTT. Protein product: CASSLLYGVAGGFSTDTQYF.

The chain employs TRBV19 and TRBJ2-2; 10 bases align to TRBD2. The germline gives CDR1 LNHDA, CDR2 SQIVND (reference sequence). This CDR3 comprises 14 residues. V lost 8 bases to trimming and J lost 5 bases; unmatched junction nucleotides: 5. This CDR3 reads CASGGLAWTGELFF. The CDR3, as DNA: TGTGCCAGTGGGGGACTAGCGTGGACCGGGGAGCTGTTTTTT.

This chain joins TRBV4-1 and TRBJ2-3, with 8 bases matching TRBD1. V lost 2 bases to trimming and J lost 0 bases; unmatched junction nucleotides: 7. CDR1 is MGHRA and CDR2 is YSYEKL in the germline V gene. The CDR3 spans 17 residues. The CDR3 region has the DNA TGCGCCAGCAGCCAACCCCGGACAGGGTCTAGCACAGATACGCAGTATTTT. This sequence encodes CASSQPRTGSSTDTQYF.

In this sample, this clone turned up once. The V call is TRBV9, the J call TRBJ2-1, with TRBD2 identical over 7 bases. This CDR3 spans 16 amino acids. V lost 4 bases and J lost 12; bases outside the gene matches: 19. The germline CDR1 and CDR2 sequences are SGDLS and YYNGEE. The CDR3 nucleotides are TGTGCCAGCAGCCCCAGAGGGGCGGGAGAAGGTTCTAGGCAGTTCTTC. Its protein is CASSPRGAGEGSRQFF.

This chain links TRBV11-2 with TRBJ2-7; D might be TRBD1 (7 bases). Trimming cost V 1 base and J 3 bases, with 13 bases left between them. The CDR3 sequence is 15 residues long. CDR1 SGHAT and CDR2 FQNNGV come from the germline V gene. The CDR3: CASSLGQGGYYEQYF. The CDR3 DNA is TGTGCCAGCAGCTTAGGGCAGGGGGGTTACTACGAGCAGTACTTC.

DNA of the CDR3: TGTGCCAGCAGCTTGGGACTAGCGGGGGGGCTGGGTGGCCAAGAGACCCAGTACTTC. This codes for CASSLGLAGGLGGQETQYF. The chain combines TRBV11-2 with TRBJ2-5, with 16 bases that match TRBD2. This CDR3 contains 19 residues. V lost 3 bases to trimming and J lost 1 base; unmatched junction nucleotides: 8. Per germline, CDR1 SGHAT and CDR2 FQNNGV.

V gene TRBV19 combines with J gene TRBJ1-3, with 7 bases matching TRBD1. CDR1 is LNHDA and CDR2 is SQIVND in the germline V gene (reference sequence). V shed 3 bases, J shed 3 bases, and the junction held 5 bases outside the gene matches. The CDR3 has 15 residues. CDR3 in amino acids: CASSIDRAGGNTIYF. For the CDR3, the DNA is TGTGCCAGTAGTATTGACAGGGCCGGTGGAAACACCATATATTTT.

This chain connects TRBV3-1 (or the pseudogene TRBV3-2) to TRBJ1-4, with D unclear. CDR1 LGHDT and CDR2 YNNKEL come from the germline V gene (reference sequence). This CDR3 has 14 amino acids. Trimming shortened V by 1 base and J by 4 bases, and 7 bases separated the two germline ends. CDR3 in amino acids: CASSQGFVNEKLFF. The CDR3 DNA sequence: TGTGCCAGCAGCCAAGGTTTCGTTAATGAAAAACTGTTTTTT.

In its sample, this clone was seen once. The V call is TRBV3-1 (or the pseudogene TRBV3-2), the J call TRBJ2-1, with TRBD2 matching over 11 bases. The V and J ends lost 2 bases and 9 bases, in that order; junction bases with no gene match: 6. The CDR3 runs 15 residues. Germline V gene sequence: CDR1 LGHDT, CDR2 YNNKEL (reference sequence). DNA for the CDR3: TGTGCCAGCAGCCAAACTAGCGGGAGTTTGCGTGAGCAGTTCTTC. As protein: CASSQTSGSLREQFF.

This chain links TRBV18 with TRBJ2-3, with 12 positions matching TRBD2. CDR1 is KGHSH and CDR2 is LQKENI in the germline V gene. This CDR3 spans 18 amino acids. The ends lost 3 bases at V and 5 bases at J; junction bases unmatched: 12. In DNA, the CDR3 is TGTGCCAGCTCACCCCCAAATCGGCTAGCGGGAGGGGAAGATACGCAGTATTTT. This encodes CASSPPNRLAGGEDTQYF. The full variable domain, its missing parts supplied by reference TRBV18 and TRBJ2-3, is NAGVMQNPRHLVRRRGQEARLRCSPMKGHSHVYWYRQLPEEGLKFMVYLQKENIIDESGMPKERFSAEFPKEGPSILRIQQVVRGDSAAYFCASSPPNRLAGGEDTQYFGPGTRLTVL.